The 6 T cell receptor beta chains given below trace back to one sample, sequenced in a study of cytomegalovirus exposure and HLA in healthy donors. Vbeta (60) and Jbeta (13) primers were used in the PCR. Generated by immunoSEQ multiplex PCR, the TCRdb table keeps only in-frame clones and is missing some. Here the sample spans about 160,000 clones, 65% to 85% being singletons. The sequenced material came from PBMCs. These receptors all come from a man between 60 and 75 years old in good health and CMV-seronegative.

The chain couples TRBV28 to TRBJ2-7, with D possibly being TRBD2 (7 bases). V was cut by 8 bases and J by 3 bases, with 23 bases left in between. The CDR3 extends over 16 amino acids. The germline gives CDR1 MDHEN, CDR2 SYDVKM. The CDR3 bases are TGTGCCAGCGGAGTCGGAGGGGGAGGCGGGGGCTACGAGCAGTACTTC. Translation gives CASGVGGGGGGYEQYF.

The chain has TRBV7-2 and TRBJ1-4; TRBD1 is a possible D gene (6 bases). The CDR3 is 15 amino acids. Trimming removed 5 bases at V and 7 bases at J, with 17 bases between. The germline CDR1 and CDR2 sequences are SGHTA and FQGNSA. The CDR3 bases are TGTGCCAGCAGCCTTCTCGGGGCAGGGGCTGAAAAACTGTTTTTT. Translating gives CASSLLGAGAEKLFF.

This clone showed up just a few times. The chain couples TRBV25-1 to TRBJ2-1; D is possibly TRBD2 (6 bases). Germline assignment: CDR1 MGHDK and CDR2 SYGVNS. Trimming cost V 1 base and J 3 bases, with 13 bases left between them. The CDR3 totals 16 residues. CDR3 amino acids: CASSEWVAADYNEQFF. The CDR3 DNA is TGTGCCAGCAGTGAATGGGTAGCGGCTGACTACAATGAGCAGTTCTTC.

The chain uses TRBV5-5 and TRBJ2-1; TRBD2 aligns across 8 bases. Germline assignment: CDR1 SGHKS and CDR2 YYEKEE (reference sequence). V lost 3 bases to trimming and J lost 0 bases; unmatched junction nucleotides: 8. This CDR3 spans 17 amino acids. Here the CDR3 DNA reads TGTGCCAGCAGCTCCATCAGCGGGGGCCCCTCCTACAATGAGCAGTTCTTC. This sequence encodes CASSSISGGPSYNEQFF.

V usage is TRBV5-1 and J usage is TRBJ2-2, with 9 bases lining up with TRBD2. There are 16 residues in the CDR3. Unmatched junction bases numbered 4, after V lost 0 bases and J lost 4 bases. Germline CDR1 SGHRS, CDR2 YFSETQ. CDR3 protein: CASSLGAGGSTGELFF. The CDR3 DNA reads TGCGCCAGCAGCTTGGGAGCGGGGGGTTCCACCGGGGAGCTGTTTTTT.

The rearrangement uses TRBV6-6 and TRBJ2-7; 9 nucleotides line up with TRBD1. CDR1 and CDR2 from the germline V gene are MNHNY and SVGAGI (reference sequence). With V trimmed by 4 bases and J by 7 bases, 8 bases remained unmatched. CDR3 length: 14 residues. The CDR3 nucleotides read TGTGCCAGCAGTTTTAGGGACAGGGATGAGGAGCAGTACTTC. Translating it yields CASSFRDRDEEQYF.